The rows below give T cell receptor beta chains drawn from one sample of a study of blood T cells in healthy people across ages. Via MiXCR, TCRdb re-called the 5' RACE reads, giving one row per CDR3 protein. Counted here are 600,000 or so distinct CDR3 sequences, approximately 30% occurring once; the ten biggest clones make up approximately 14%. Sequencing was done on a sample of blood. The receptors originated from a woman of 80 years or more in good health. Both conserved end residues are part of each CDR3. A D gene is named only where the DNA matches it firmly. Rows may omit the clone size; those that give it use once, few, many or a size class.

J gene: TRBJ1-4
V gene: TRBV10-3
clone size: .
D gene: .
CDR3 protein: CAISEGSEGEKLFF
CDR3 DNA: TGTGCCATCAGTGAAGGCAGCGAGGGAGAAAAACTGTTTTTT

J gene: TRBJ2-7
V gene: TRBV30
clone size: many
D gene: .
CDR3 protein: CAWTIGRDEQYF
CDR3 DNA: TGTGCCTGGACGATTGGGCGTGACGAGCAGTACTTC

J gene: TRBJ1-2
V gene: TRBV3-1
clone size: .
D gene: TRBD1
CDR3 protein: CASSRYAQDRGGYTF
CDR3 DNA: TGTGCCAGCAGCCGTTATGCCCAGGACAGGGGTGGCTACACCTTC

J gene: TRBJ2-3
V gene: TRBV7-9
clone size: many
D gene: TRBD2
CDR3 protein: CASTESGGAPGDTQYF
CDR3 DNA: TGTGCCAGCACCGAAAGCGGGGGGGCCCCGGGAGATACGCAGTATTTT

J gene: TRBJ1-2
V gene: TRBV20-1
clone size: .
D gene: .
CDR3 protein: CNAIAPGSNYGYTF
CDR3 DNA: TGCAATGCAATCGCGCCGGGTTCTAACTACGGCTACACCTTC

J gene: TRBJ2-3
V gene: TRBV7-3
clone size: many
D gene: TRBD1
CDR3 protein: CASSATGQSTDTQYF
CDR3 DNA: TGTGCCAGCAGCGCCACGGGACAGAGCACAGATACGCAGTATTTT

J gene: TRBJ2-3
V gene: TRBV20-1
clone size: many
D gene: .
CDR3 protein: CSTLVGRTDTQYF
CDR3 DNA: TGCAGTACCCTGGTAGGGCGCACAGATACGCAGTATTTT

J gene: TRBJ1-1
V gene: TRBV3-1
clone size: .
D gene: .
CDR3 protein: CASSQGTTAFF
CDR3 DNA: TGTGCCAGCAGCCAAGGGACAACGGCTTTCTTT

J gene: TRBJ1-5
V gene: TRBV12-3/TRBV12-4
clone size: few
D gene: .
CDR3 protein: CASRGRGNQPQHF
CDR3 DNA: TGTGCCAGCAGAGGTAGGGGAAATCAGCCCCAGCATTTT

J gene: TRBJ2-5
V gene: TRBV6-6
clone size: many
D gene: .
CDR3 protein: CASSSGGRPGETQYF
CDR3 DNA: TGTGCCAGCAGTTCCGGAGGTCGGCCTGGGGAGACCCAGTACTTC

J gene: TRBJ2-7
V gene: TRBV3-1
clone size: .
D gene: TRBD1
CDR3 protein: CASSHRDRGKYEQYF
CDR3 DNA: TGTGCCAGCAGCCACCGGGACAGGGGAAAATACGAGCAGTACTTC

J gene: TRBJ1-6
V gene: TRBV7-2
clone size: .
D gene: .
CDR3 protein: CASGDYVDSPLHF
CDR3 DNA: TGTGCCAGCGGAGATTATGTCGATTCACCCCTCCACTTT

J gene: TRBJ2-5
V gene: TRBV7-3
clone size: many
D gene: TRBD2
CDR3 protein: CASSAGRGGQETQYF
CDR3 DNA: TGTGCCAGCAGCGCCGGGAGGGGAGGCCAAGAGACCCAGTACTTC

J gene: TRBJ1-1
V gene: TRBV7-9
clone size: many
D gene: .
CDR3 protein: CASSSLSGAPSTEAFF
CDR3 DNA: TGTGCCAGCAGCTCCCTATCAGGGGCCCCGAGCACTGAAGCTTTCTTT

J gene: TRBJ2-3
V gene: TRBV20-1
clone size: few
D gene: TRBD2
CDR3 protein: CSASREAGADTQYF
CDR3 DNA: TGCAGTGCTAGCCGGGAAGCGGGGGCAGATACGCAGTATTTT

J gene: TRBJ2-1
V gene: TRBV28
clone size: .
D gene: TRBD1
CDR3 protein: CASSLYSLGQGFNERFF
CDR3 DNA: TGTGCCAGCAGTTTATACTCCCTGGGACAGGGTTTCAATGAGCGGTTCTTC

J gene: TRBJ2-3
V gene: TRBV29-1
clone size: .
D gene: TRBD1
CDR3 protein: CSVEEGQSTDTQYF
CDR3 DNA: TGCAGCGTTGAAGAGGGACAGAGCACAGATACGCAGTATTTT

J gene: TRBJ2-4
V gene: TRBV10-3
clone size: many
D gene: .
CDR3 protein: CAISESTGLAKNIQYF
CDR3 DNA: TGTGCCATCAGTGAGTCGACGGGGCTAGCCAAAAACATTCAGTACTTC

J gene: TRBJ1-2
V gene: TRBV11-2
clone size: many
D gene: TRBD1
CDR3 protein: CASSLGQGSGYTF
CDR3 DNA: TGTGCCAGCAGCTTAGGACAGGGGTCTGGCTACACCTTC

J gene: TRBJ1-1
V gene: TRBV28
clone size: .
D gene: .
CDR3 protein: CASSLTAGQGEAFF
CDR3 DNA: TGTGCCAGCAGTTTAACCGCGGGCCAGGGTGAAGCTTTCTTT

J gene: TRBJ1-5
V gene: TRBV20-1
clone size: .
D gene: .
CDR3 protein: CSARRLGGQPQHF
CDR3 DNA: TGCAGTGCTAGGAGGCTGGGAGGGCAGCCCCAGCATTTT

J gene: TRBJ2-7
V gene: TRBV18
clone size: many
D gene: .
CDR3 protein: CASSPLAGRGSYEQYF
CDR3 DNA: TGTGCCAGCTCACCACTCGCCGGCCGGGGCTCCTACGAGCAGTACTTC

J gene: TRBJ1-1
V gene: TRBV5-1
clone size: many
D gene: .
CDR3 protein: CASSTGTRSNTEAFF
CDR3 DNA: TGCGCCAGCAGCACGGGAACAAGGTCGAACACTGAAGCTTTCTTT

J gene: TRBJ2-5
V gene: TRBV10-3
clone size: .
D gene: TRBD1
CDR3 protein: CAIGGDRGRQETQYF
CDR3 DNA: TGTGCCATCGGGGGGGACAGGGGTAGACAAGAGACCCAGTACTTC

J gene: TRBJ1-5
V gene: TRBV20-1
clone size: .
D gene: TRBD1
CDR3 protein: CSAKGTDSNQPQHF
CDR3 DNA: TGCAGTGCTAAAGGGACAGATAGCAATCAGCCCCAGCATTTT

J gene: TRBJ1-1
V gene: TRBV18
clone size: few
D gene: .
CDR3 protein: CASSPGMANTEAFF
CDR3 DNA: TGTGCCAGCTCACCAGGGATGGCGAACACTGAAGCTTTCTTT

J gene: TRBJ2-7
V gene: TRBV6-1
clone size: .
D gene: TRBD2
CDR3 protein: CAGVGGSLCEQYF
CDR3 DNA: TGTGCCGGCGTGGGGGGGAGTCTCTGCGAGCAGTACTTC

J gene: TRBJ2-5
V gene: TRBV29-1
clone size: .
D gene: TRBD2
CDR3 protein: CSSTSGPQETQYF
CDR3 DNA: TGCAGCTCGACTAGCGGGCCTCAAGAGACCCAGTACTTC

J gene: TRBJ2-2
V gene: TRBV14
clone size: many
D gene: .
CDR3 protein: CASSRYKGSGELFF
CDR3 DNA: TGTGCCAGCAGCCGATATAAAGGGTCCGGGGAGCTGTTTTTT

J gene: TRBJ1-6
V gene: TRBV20-1
clone size: many
D gene: .
CDR3 protein: CSARGRRSSYNSPLHF
CDR3 DNA: TGCAGTGCTAGGGGTAGACGGAGCTCCTATAATTCACCCCTCCACTTT

J gene: TRBJ2-5
V gene: TRBV7-9
clone size: many
D gene: .
CDR3 protein: CASSSGVTETQYF
CDR3 DNA: TGTGCCAGCAGCTCTGGGGTAACGGAGACCCAGTACTTC

J gene: TRBJ2-1
V gene: TRBV9
clone size: few
D gene: .
CDR3 protein: CASSVNGDEQFF
CDR3 DNA: TGTGCCAGCAGCGTTAACGGCGATGAGCAGTTCTTC

J gene: TRBJ2-1
V gene: TRBV2
clone size: many
D gene: TRBD1
CDR3 protein: CASRPGTGGTEQFF
CDR3 DNA: TGTGCCAGCAGGCCCGGGACAGGGGGAACTGAGCAGTTCTTC

J gene: TRBJ1-6
V gene: TRBV7-9
clone size: few
D gene: TRBD1
CDR3 protein: CASSLGQGVFGSPLHF
CDR3 DNA: TGTGCCAGCAGCCTCGGACAGGGGGTGTTTGGATCACCCCTCCACTTT

J gene: TRBJ1-5
V gene: TRBV6-2/TRBV6-3
clone size: many
D gene: TRBD1
CDR3 protein: CASSSRTGVQPQHF
CDR3 DNA: TGTGCCAGCAGTAGCCGGACAGGGGTTCAGCCCCAGCATTTT

J gene: TRBJ2-7
V gene: TRBV20-1
clone size: many
D gene: TRBD2
CDR3 protein: CSAGLAGVDEQYF
CDR3 DNA: TGCAGTGCCGGACTAGCCGGGGTGGACGAGCAGTACTTC

J gene: TRBJ2-5
V gene: TRBV7-2
clone size: many
D gene: TRBD1
CDR3 protein: CASSPWTGDEETQYF
CDR3 DNA: TGTGCCAGCAGCCCCTGGACAGGGGATGAAGAGACCCAGTACTTC

J gene: TRBJ1-1
V gene: TRBV5-1
clone size: .
D gene: TRBD1
CDR3 protein: CASGHQTGEGTEAFF
CDR3 DNA: TGCGCCAGCGGACATCAAACAGGGGAGGGCACTGAAGCTTTCTTT

J gene: TRBJ2-1
V gene: TRBV24-1
clone size: .
D gene: .
CDR3 protein: CATSWQAQEQFF
CDR3 DNA: TGTGCCACCAGTTGGCAGGCCCAGGAGCAGTTCTTC

J gene: TRBJ1-5
V gene: TRBV20-1
clone size: many
D gene: .
CDR3 protein: CSARVGTLNQPQHF
CDR3 DNA: TGCAGTGCTAGAGTGGGGACCTTGAATCAGCCCCAGCATTTT

J gene: TRBJ2-5
V gene: TRBV19
clone size: .
D gene: TRBD2
CDR3 protein: CASTDSGGIQETQYF
CDR3 DNA: TGTGCCAGTACTGATAGCGGGGGAATCCAAGAGACCCAGTACTTC

J gene: TRBJ2-1
V gene: TRBV5-1
clone size: many
D gene: .
CDR3 protein: CASSWLSAIDEQFF
CDR3 DNA: TGCGCCAGCAGCTGGTTATCTGCAATCGATGAGCAGTTCTTC

J gene: TRBJ1-4
V gene: TRBV25-1
clone size: .
D gene: TRBD1
CDR3 protein: CASSDPRTGWNEKLFF
CDR3 DNA: TGTGCCAGCAGTGATCCCAGGACAGGGTGGAATGAAAAACTGTTTTTT

J gene: TRBJ2-1
V gene: TRBV7-3
clone size: many
D gene: .
CDR3 protein: CASSRDSLERNEQFF
CDR3 DNA: TGTGCCAGCAGCCGAGACAGTTTAGAAAGGAATGAGCAGTTCTTC

J gene: TRBJ1-3
V gene: TRBV4-3
clone size: .
D gene: .
CDR3 protein: CASSQAGGQENTIYF
CDR3 DNA: TGCGCCAGCAGCCAGGCCGGGGGGCAGGAAAACACCATATATTTT

J gene: TRBJ2-1
V gene: TRBV12-3/TRBV12-4
clone size: few
D gene: TRBD2
CDR3 protein: CASSLRTSGGLTYNEQFF
CDR3 DNA: TGTGCCAGCAGTTTAAGGACTAGCGGGGGGCTTACCTACAATGAGCAGTTCTTC

J gene: TRBJ1-4
V gene: TRBV5-1
clone size: .
D gene: .
CDR3 protein: CTSSGGKTNEKLFF
CDR3 DNA: TGCACCAGCAGCGGCGGGAAAACTAATGAAAAACTGTTTTTT

J gene: TRBJ2-7
V gene: TRBV5-1
clone size: .
D gene: .
CDR3 protein: CASSLVGTEQYF
CDR3 DNA: TGCGCCAGCAGCTTGGTCGGGACTGAGCAGTACTTC

J gene: TRBJ1-6
V gene: TRBV18
clone size: few
D gene: .
CDR3 protein: CASSPGTERSSPLHF
CDR3 DNA: TGTGCCAGCTCACCAGGTACTGAAAGAAGCTCACCCCTCCACTTT

J gene: TRBJ1-1
V gene: TRBV7-7
clone size: many
D gene: .
CDR3 protein: CASSLQENTEAFF
CDR3 DNA: TGTGCTAGCAGCTTACAGGAGAACACTGAAGCTTTCTTT

J gene: TRBJ2-1
V gene: TRBV6-5
clone size: .
D gene: TRBD1
CDR3 protein: CASRRPGTGLGNEQFF
CDR3 DNA: TGTGCCAGCAGGCGCCCCGGGACAGGGCTGGGAAATGAGCAGTTCTTC

J gene: TRBJ1-3
V gene: TRBV6-5
clone size: .
D gene: TRBD1
CDR3 protein: CASRGWDSSGNTIYF
CDR3 DNA: TGTGCCAGCAGGGGTTGGGACAGCTCTGGAAACACCATATATTTT

J gene: TRBJ1-2
V gene: TRBV30
clone size: many
D gene: .
CDR3 protein: CANRVYYGYTF
CDR3 DNA: TGTGCCAACAGGGTTTACTATGGCTACACCTTC

J gene: TRBJ2-3
V gene: TRBV7-2
clone size: many
D gene: TRBD2
CDR3 protein: CASSPGEGRRDTQYF
CDR3 DNA: TGTGCCAGCAGCCCCGGGGAGGGGCGCAGAGATACGCAGTATTTT

J gene: TRBJ2-1
V gene: TRBV6-2/TRBV6-3
clone size: .
D gene: .
CDR3 protein: CASSYSTSRGSAGEQFF
CDR3 DNA: TGTGCCAGCAGTTACTCAACTAGCCGGGGTTCCGCGGGTGAGCAGTTCTTC

J gene: TRBJ2-6
V gene: TRBV27
clone size: many
D gene: .
CDR3 protein: CASSLEAGANVLTF
CDR3 DNA: TGTGCCAGCAGTTTAGAAGCTGGGGCCAACGTCCTGACTTTC

J gene: TRBJ2-7
V gene: TRBV20-1
clone size: many
D gene: TRBD2
CDR3 protein: CSAPGLAGLISYEQYF
CDR3 DNA: TGCAGTGCCCCCGGGCTAGCGGGGCTCATTTCCTACGAGCAGTACTTC

J gene: TRBJ1-2
V gene: TRBV4-2
clone size: .
D gene: .
CDR3 protein: CASSLGTSITNYGYTF
CDR3 DNA: TGTGCCAGCAGCCTCGGGACATCCATAACTAACTATGGCTACACCTTC